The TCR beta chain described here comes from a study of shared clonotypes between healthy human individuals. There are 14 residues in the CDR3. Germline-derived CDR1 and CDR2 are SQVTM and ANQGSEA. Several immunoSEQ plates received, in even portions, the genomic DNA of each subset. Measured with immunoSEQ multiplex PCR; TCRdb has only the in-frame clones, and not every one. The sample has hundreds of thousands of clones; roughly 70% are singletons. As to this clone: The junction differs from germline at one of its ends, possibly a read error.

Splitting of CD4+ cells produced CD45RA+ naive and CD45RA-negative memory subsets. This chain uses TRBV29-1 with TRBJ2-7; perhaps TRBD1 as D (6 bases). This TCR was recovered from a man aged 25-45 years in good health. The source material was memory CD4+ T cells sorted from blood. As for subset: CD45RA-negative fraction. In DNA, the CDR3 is TGCAGCGTTCAGACAGGTACCGGACCCTACGGGCAGTACTTC. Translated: CSVQTGTGPYGQYF.